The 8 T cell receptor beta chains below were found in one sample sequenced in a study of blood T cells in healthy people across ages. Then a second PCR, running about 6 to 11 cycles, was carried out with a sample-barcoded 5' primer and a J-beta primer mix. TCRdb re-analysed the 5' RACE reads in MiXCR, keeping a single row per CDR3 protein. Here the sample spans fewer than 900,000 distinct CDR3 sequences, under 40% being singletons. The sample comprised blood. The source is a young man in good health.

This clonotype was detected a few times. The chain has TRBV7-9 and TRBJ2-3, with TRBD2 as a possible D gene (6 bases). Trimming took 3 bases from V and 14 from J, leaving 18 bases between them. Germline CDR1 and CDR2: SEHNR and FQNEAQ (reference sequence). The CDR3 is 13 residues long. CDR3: CASSFRLGGERYF. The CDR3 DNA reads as TGTGCCAGCAGCTTCAGACTGGGGGGAGAAAGGTATTTT.

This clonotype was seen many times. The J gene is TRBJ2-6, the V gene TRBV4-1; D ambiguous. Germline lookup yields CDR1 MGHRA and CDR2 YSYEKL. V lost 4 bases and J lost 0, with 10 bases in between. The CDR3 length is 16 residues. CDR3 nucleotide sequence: TGCGCCAGCAGCCCGGAACGCATCTCTGGGGCCAACGTCCTGACTTTC. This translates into CASSPERISGANVLTF.

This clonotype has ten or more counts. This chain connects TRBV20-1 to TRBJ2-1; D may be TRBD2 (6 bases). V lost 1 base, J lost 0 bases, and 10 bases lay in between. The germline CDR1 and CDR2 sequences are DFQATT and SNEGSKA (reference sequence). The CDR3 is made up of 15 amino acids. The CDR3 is CSARGAGSSYNEQFF. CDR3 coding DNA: TGCAGTGCTAGAGGGGCGGGGAGCTCCTACAATGAGCAGTTCTTC.

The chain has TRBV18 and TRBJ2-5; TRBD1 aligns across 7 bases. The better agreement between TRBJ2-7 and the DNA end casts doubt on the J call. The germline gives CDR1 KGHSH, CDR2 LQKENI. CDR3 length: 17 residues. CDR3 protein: CASSRDRDSQISYEQYF. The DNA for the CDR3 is TGTGCCAGCTCACGCGACCGGGACAGCCAAATCTCCTACGAGCAGTACTTC.

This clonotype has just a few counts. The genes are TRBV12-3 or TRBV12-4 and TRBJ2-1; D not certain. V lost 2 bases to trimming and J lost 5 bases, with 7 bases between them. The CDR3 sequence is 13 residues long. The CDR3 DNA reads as TGTGCCAGCAGTTTATGGCAAAACAATGAGCAGTTCTTC. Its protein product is CASSLWQNNEQFF.

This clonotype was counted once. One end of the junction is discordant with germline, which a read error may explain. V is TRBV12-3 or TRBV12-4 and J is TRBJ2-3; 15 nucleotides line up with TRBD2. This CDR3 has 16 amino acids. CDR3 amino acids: CASSSGLAGGTDTEYF. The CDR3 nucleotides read TGTGCCAGCAGTTCGGGACTAGCGGGGGGTACAGATACGGAGTATTTT.

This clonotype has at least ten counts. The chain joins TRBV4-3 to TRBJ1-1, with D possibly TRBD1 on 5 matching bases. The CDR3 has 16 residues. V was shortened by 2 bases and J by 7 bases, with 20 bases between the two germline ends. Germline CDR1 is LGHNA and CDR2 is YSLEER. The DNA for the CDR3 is TGCGCCAGCAGCCAAAACTGGGGGACCTCCTTGGGTGAAGCTTTCTTT. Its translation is CASSQNWGTSLGEAFF.

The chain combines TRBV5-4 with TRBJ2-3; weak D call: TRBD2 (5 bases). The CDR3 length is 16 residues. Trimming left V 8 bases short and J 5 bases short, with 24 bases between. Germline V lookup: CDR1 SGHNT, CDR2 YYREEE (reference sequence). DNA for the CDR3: TGTGCCAGTAGCCCCTCCGGCCCCCGGGGTGGAGATACGCAGTATTTT. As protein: CASSPSGPRGGDTQYF. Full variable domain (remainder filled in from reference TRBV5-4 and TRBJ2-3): ETGVTQSPTHLIKTRGQQVTLRCSSQSGHNTVSWYQQALGQGPQFIFQYYREEENGRGNFPPRFSGLQFPNYSSELNVNALELDDSALYLCASSPSGPRGGDTQYFGPGTRLTVL.